This TCR beta chain stems from a study of blood T cell repertoires in COVID-19. Turning to the study itself: PBMCs, B-cell-depleted T cells, or T cells provided the cDNA or gDNA that made up the material.

Germline-derived CDR1 and CDR2 are MNHEY and SVGEGT. Trimming left V 6 bases short and J 2 bases short, with 14 bases between. This CDR3 is 15 amino acids long. The protocol was immunoSEQ multiplex PCR, while the TCRdb copy is restricted to in-frame clones and leaves out a portion. The sample contains tens of thousands of clones, just over 85% of which appear only once. This clonotype was obtained from a man aged 70-80 years with acute or convalescent COVID-19. The sequenced sample consisted of peripheral blood. The rearrangement links TRBV6-2 or TRBV6-3 to TRBJ1-5; TRBD1 is a possible D gene (5 bases). In DNA form, the CDR3 reads TGTGCCAGCAGCTGGAGGGGTGTCGGCAATCAGCCCCAGCATTTT. Encoded protein: CASSWRGVGNQPQHF.